Presented here are 8 T cell receptor beta chains from one specimen sequenced in a study of blood T cells in healthy people across ages. A J-beta primer mix and a sample-barcoded 5' primer were used in a second PCR of about 7 to 11 cycles. TCRdb re-called the 5' RACE reads through MiXCR, storing one row per CDR3 protein. Here the sample spans about 760,000 distinct CDR3 sequences, more than 20% being singletons. These sequences were also reported in another study, on T cells of mothers and their children.

The sequencing sample was made of blood. The origin of the receptors is a boy between 10 and 17 years old in good health.

The sample holds a few counts of this clonotype. The chain combines TRBV5-1 with TRBJ2-1, with 12 nucleotides matching TRBD2. This CDR3 comprises 16 residues. Germline V gene lookup returns CDR1 SGHRS and CDR2 YFSETQ. V lost 4 bases to trimming and J lost 4 bases; unmatched junction nucleotides: 6. The CDR3 loop reads CASSLRTSGMYNEQFF. The CDR3 nucleotides are TGCGCCAGCAGCCTTCGGACTAGCGGGATGTACAATGAGCAGTTCTTC.

This clonotype was counted between two and nine times. The rearrangement links TRBV7-2 to TRBJ1-6; 11 nucleotides agree with TRBD1. The CDR3 spans 18 residues. Losses at the gene ends were 1 base for V and 7 bases for J; bases not matched to a gene: 9. Per germline, CDR1 SGHTA and CDR2 FQGNSA. The CDR3 DNA sequence: TGTGCCAGCAGCTTAGGGTCCGGGGGGACAGGGGGAAATTCACCCCTCCACTTT. Protein product: CASSLGSGGTGGNSPLHF.

The J gene is TRBJ2-1, the V gene TRBV24-1; TRBD1 agrees at 8 bases. V lost 0 bases, J lost 8 bases, and 8 bases stayed unmatched. Germline V gene lookup returns CDR1 KGHDR and CDR2 SFDVKD. The CDR3 contains 16 residues. Here the CDR3 reads CATSDLDRGPDDEQFF. The CDR3 DNA follows: TGTGCCACCAGTGATTTGGACAGGGGTCCAGACGATGAGCAGTTCTTC.

There are a few counts of this clonotype. This sequence joins TRBV14 and TRBJ1-2; 7 nucleotides match TRBD1. Germline CDR1 reads SGHDN; CDR2 reads FVKESK. With 4 bases clipped from V and 4 bases from J, the junction kept 6 bases outside the gene matches. This CDR3 has 14 residues. CDR3: CASSPRDRSYGYTF. The DNA of the CDR3 is TGTGCCAGCAGCCCCCGGGACAGAAGCTATGGCTACACCTTC.

This chain connects TRBV18 to TRBJ2-3; D is uncertain. The CDR3 consists of 16 residues. Trimming took 1 base from V and 2 from J, leaving 13 bases between them. Per the germline V gene, CDR1 is KGHSH and CDR2 is LQKENI. CDR3 DNA: TGTGCCAGCTCACCACAACTGGCCAGCCACACAGATACGCAGTATTTT. It encodes CASSPQLASHTDTQYF. Using reference TRBV18 and TRBJ2-3 for the parts outside the CDR3, the full variable domain is NAGVMQNPRHLVRRRGQEARLRCSPMKGHSHVYWYRQLPEEGLKFMVYLQKENIIDESGMPKERFSAEFPKEGPSILRIQQVVRGDSAAYFCASSPQLASHTDTQYFGPGTRLTVL.

This chain links TRBV2 with TRBJ2-7, with 7 bases lining up with TRBD1. This CDR3 is built from 15 residues. V lost 5 bases, J lost 0 bases, and 7 bases stayed unmatched. Germline CDR1 SNHLY, CDR2 FYNNEI. CDR3 bases: TGTGCCAGCAGTACGGGACAGAGGAGCTCCTACGAGCAGTACTTC. Encoded protein: CASSTGQRSSYEQYF.

The chain combines TRBV19 with TRBJ1-2; D not certain. V lost 5 bases, J lost 4 bases, and 17 bases lay in between. The germline CDR1 and CDR2 sequences are LNHDA and SQIVND (reference sequence). CDR3 length: 15 residues. CDR3 protein: CASSPFGMDGYGYTF. In DNA form, the CDR3 reads TGTGCCAGTAGTCCCTTTGGTATGGATGGCTATGGCTACACCTTC.

Only a few counts were recorded for this clonotype. The chain carries TRBV12-3 or TRBV12-4 and TRBJ1-2; D not certain. Trimming left V 2 bases short and J 7 bases short, with 5 bases between. CDR3 length equals 11 residues. This CDR3 reads CASSLITGYTF. The CDR3 nucleotides read TGTGCCAGCAGTTTAATAACTGGCTACACCTTC.